The next 28 T cell receptor beta chains were all read from a single sample in a study of vaccination and CD4 T cells after COVID-19. No cognate antigen is known for these TCRs. The sample's treatment: roughly 10-day PBMC culture with coronavirus spike peptide pools or control peptides (ViraFEST assay). At the Johns Hopkins FTIC core, DNA taken from cultured CD4+ T cells was sequenced by way of the Oncomine TCR Beta short-read assay. A single record per CDR3 protein comes from TCRdb applying MiXCR to the PCR reads. The sample has 20,000 to 25,000 distinct CDR3 sequences; roughly 70% are singletons. Material: CD4+ T cells from blood, cultured in vitro. These receptors all stem from a human donor who had recovered from COVID-19.

CDR3: CASGVGSYEQYF. CDR3 in DNA: TGTGCCAGCGGTGTAGGCTCCTACGAGCAGTACTTC. The chain recombines TRBV28 with TRBJ2-7; D gene ambiguous. The V and J ends lost 8 bases and 0 bases respectively, with 8 bases between them. The CDR3 totals 12 residues. The germline gives CDR1 MDHEN, CDR2 SYDVKM.

J is TRBJ1-2 and V is TRBV30, with 7 bases identical to TRBD1. Germline trimming cut 3 bases from V and 0 bases from J; bases unmatched to any gene: 10. Per the germline V gene, CDR1 is GTSNPN and CDR2 is SVGIG (reference sequence). This CDR3 comprises 16 residues. CDR3 residues: CAWRARGGSANYGYTF. CDR3 DNA: TGTGCCTGGAGGGCCAGGGGGGGTTCGGCTAACTATGGCTACACCTTC.

This clonotype has just a few counts. V usage is TRBV7-2 and J usage is TRBJ1-5, with D perhaps matching TRBD1 (5 bases). V shed 1 base and J shed 3 bases, with 10 bases lying between them. This CDR3 region has 15 residues. Germline CDR1 and CDR2: SGHTA and FQGNSA. CDR3 sequence (DNA): TGTGCCAGCAGCTTAGTGTCAGGGTTCAATCAGCCCCAGCATTTT. Translated: CASSLVSGFNQPQHF.

The chain employs TRBV19 and TRBJ1-5, with 8 bases that match TRBD1. Losses at the gene ends were 6 bases for V and 0 bases for J; bases not matched to a gene: 4. The germline V gene encodes CDR1 LNHDA and CDR2 SQIVND (reference sequence). CDR3 length: 15 amino acids. The CDR3 loop is CASSTGGYSNQPQHF. The CDR3 coding sequence is TGTGCCAGTAGCACAGGGGGTTATAGCAATCAGCCCCAGCATTTT.

The chain links TRBV15 to TRBJ1-3; D is unresolved. Trimming shortened V by 1 base and J by 4 bases, and 8 bases separated the two germline ends. This CDR3 spans 14 amino acids. CDR1 LNHNV and CDR2 YYDKDF come from the germline V gene (reference sequence). CDR3 in amino acids: CATSRVGEGNTIYF. Written as DNA, the CDR3 is TGTGCCACCAGCAGAGTCGGCGAGGGAAACACCATATATTTT.

The chain links TRBV18 to TRBJ1-2; 7 bases match TRBD1. The CDR3 spans 12 residues. Trimming took 4 bases from V and 6 from J; bases not matched to a gene: 2. CDR1 is KGHSH and CDR2 is LQKENI in the germline V gene. The CDR3 loop is CASSRQGDGYTF. Here the CDR3 DNA reads TGTGCCAGCTCACGACAGGGTGATGGCTACACCTTC.

This chain links TRBV30 with TRBJ1-2; D is unclear. Germline V CDR1 and CDR2: GTSNPN, SVGIG (reference sequence). CDR3 size: 13 residues. V lost 4 bases and J 4 bases, leaving 13 bases between the germline ends. CDR3 coding DNA: TGTGCCTGGAACCTACACGGGGTCTATGGCTACACCTTC. Its protein product is CAWNLHGVYGYTF.

The genes are TRBV27 and TRBJ1-5; no clear D gene. V was trimmed by 7 bases and J by 4 bases, leaving 20 bases between them. Germline V CDR1 and CDR2: MNHEY, SMNVEV (reference sequence). The length of the CDR3 is 16 residues. The CDR3 reads CASKRAARWENQPQHF. In DNA form, the CDR3 reads TGTGCCAGCAAAAGGGCAGCCCGGTGGGAAAATCAGCCCCAGCATTTT.

The V gene is TRBV7-2, the J gene TRBJ1-5; D might be TRBD1 (5 bases). V was clipped by 2 bases and J by 9 bases, with 23 bases between them. CDR3 size: 17 residues. CDR1 SGHTA and CDR2 FQGNSA come from the germline V gene. The CDR3 DNA sequence: TGTGCCAGCAGCTTACGTCGGACGACGGGGGGAATAGGGCCCCAGCATTTT. This translates into CASSLRRTTGGIGPQHF.

V is TRBV7-2 and J is TRBJ2-3, with TRBD2 identical over 15 bases. Germline-derived CDR1 and CDR2 are SGHTA and FQGNSA. V lost 3 bases and J lost 4; bases outside the gene matches: 8. The CDR3 is made up of 18 amino acids. The CDR3 DNA reads TGTGCCAGCAGCTTTCTTGGGACTAGCGGGAGGTGGCCAGATACGCAGTATTTT. It is translated as CASSFLGTSGRWPDTQYF.

The chain links TRBV24-1 to TRBJ2-2; 7 bases line up with TRBD2. The CDR3 runs 14 residues. With V trimmed by 6 bases and J by 1 base, 1 base remained unmatched. Germline V gene data show CDR1 as KGHDR and CDR2 as SFDVKD. The CDR3 DNA follows: TGTGCCACCAGTAGGGAGGGGAACACCGGGGAGCTGTTTTTT. Protein product: CATSREGNTGELFF.

The genes are TRBV21-1 and TRBJ1-1. TRBV21-1 is listed as a pseudogene. This CDR3 comprises 16 residues. DNA of the CDR3: TGTGCCAGCAGCAATATCCGGCCAAACCAGACGGAAAAAGCTTTCTTT. It codes for CASSNIRPNQTEKAFF.

The chain employs TRBV10-3 and TRBJ1-1, with D perhaps TRBD1 (6 bases). Trimming removed 3 bases from V and 10 bases from J, with 15 bases in between. Germline CDR1 is ENHRY and CDR2 is SYGVKD. The CDR3 contains 13 residues. CDR3 residues: CAISDRQDKGAFF. In nucleotides, the CDR3 is TGTGCCATCAGTGATCGACAGGACAAAGGAGCTTTCTTT.

The genes are TRBV7-6 and TRBJ2-7; the match to TRBD2 covers 7 bases. The CDR3 length is 17 residues. CDR1 is SGHVS and CDR2 is FNYEAQ in the germline V gene. V lost 1 base, J lost 2 bases, and 11 bases stayed unmatched. In DNA form, the CDR3 reads TGTGCCAGCAGCTTAGGGAGCCGGCTAGCGGCCACCTACGAGCAGTACTTC. It specifies CASSLGSRLAATYEQYF.

This clonotype was detected a few times. The chain combines TRBV20-1 with TRBJ2-7, with TRBD2 matching over 7 bases. The CDR3 has 15 residues. CDR1 is DFQATT, CDR2 SNEGSKA, per germline (reference sequence). Here the CDR3 reads CSVRWQGGSSYEQYF. Written as DNA, the CDR3 is TGCAGCGTGCGATGGCAGGGCGGGAGCTCCTACGAGCAGTACTTC.

For this clonotype: Germline and junction disagree at one end, which may indicate a read error. This chain joins TRBV10-3 and TRBJ1-1, with 8 positions matching TRBD1. Germline V gene lookup returns CDR1 ENHRY and CDR2 SYGVKD. The CDR3 is 13 residues long. CDR3 protein: CAIRDRDNTEAFF. The CDR3 DNA is TGTGCCATCAGGGACAGGGACAACACCGAAGCTTTCTTT.

V gene TRBV6-1 combines with J gene TRBJ1-1, with a tentative D call TRBD1 (6 bases). The V gene's germline CDR1 is MNHNS and CDR2 SASEGT. Trimming left V 5 bases short and J 5 bases short, with 15 bases between. This CDR3 spans 14 amino acids. The CDR3 sequence: CASSTEGGGTEAFF. CDR3 in DNA: TGTGCCAGCAGTACCGAAGGGGGTGGGACTGAAGCTTTCTTT.

The chain links TRBV27 to TRBJ1-6, with 7 nucleotides matching TRBD1. CDR1 and CDR2 (germline): MNHEY, SMNVEV (reference sequence). This CDR3 contains 15 residues. Losses at the gene ends were 6 bases for V and 6 bases for J; bases not matched to a gene: 8. CDR3 protein: CASRGWDRPNSPLHF. DNA of the CDR3: TGTGCCAGCAGGGGGTGGGACAGACCTAATTCACCCCTCCACTTT.

The rearrangement uses TRBV20-1 and TRBJ2-7, with 9 bases that match TRBD2. V lost 6 bases, J lost 4 bases, and 10 bases stayed unmatched. Germline CDR1 and CDR2: DFQATT and SNEGSKA (reference sequence). The CDR3 extends over 14 amino acids. The CDR3 spells CSARLAGEGYEQYF. The CDR3 region has the DNA TGCAGTGCGAGGTTAGCGGGAGAAGGTTACGAGCAGTACTTC.

The V call is TRBV10-1, the J call TRBJ1-2, with a tentative D call TRBD1 (5 bases). Trimming pared 11 bases from V and 4 bases from J, leaving 17 bases between. Germline assignment: CDR1 WNHNN and CDR2 SYGVQD (reference sequence). This CDR3 region has 13 residues. This CDR3 is CAGPGGSAYGYTF. CDR3 sequence (DNA): TGCGCCGGCCCGGGGGGGTCCGCCTATGGCTACACCTTC.

The chain joins TRBV18 to TRBJ2-2; TRBD2 might be the D (6 bases). Germline lookup yields CDR1 KGHSH and CDR2 LQKENI. The CDR3 covers 14 residues. Trimming shortened V by 4 bases and J by 6 bases, and 12 bases separated the two germline ends. CDR3 amino acids: CASSLRLESGELFF. CDR3 nucleotide sequence: TGTGCCAGCTCACTGCGACTAGAATCCGGGGAGCTGTTTTTT.

The chain couples TRBV6-2 or TRBV6-3 to TRBJ1-2, with 12 bases identical to TRBD1. The V gene's germline CDR1 is MNHEY and CDR2 SVGEGT. There are 16 residues in the CDR3. Trimming took 4 bases from V and 7 from J; bases not matched to a gene: 10. In DNA, the CDR3 is TGTGCCAGCAGTTCACCCGGGACAGGGGGCGCACCTGGCTACACCTTC. It encodes CASSSPGTGGAPGYTF.

The chain links TRBV7-2 to TRBJ1-4; tentative D call: TRBD1 (5 bases). Per the germline V gene, CDR1 is SGHTA and CDR2 is FQGNSA. The V end was cut by 5 bases, the J end by 7 bases, with 11 bases between. The CDR3 is 13 amino acids. The DNA for the CDR3 is TGTGCCAGCAGCCCGGGGGTCCTTGAAAAACTGTTTTTT. Translating it yields CASSPGVLEKLFF.

The chain links TRBV21-1 to TRBJ1-2; the table assigns TRBD1, which was not confirmed against the DNA. TRBV21-1 is shown as a pseudogene. The CDR3 is 15 residues long. The CDR3 loop is CASSPRDRDHYGYTF. The CDR3 DNA reads as TGTGCCAGCAGCCCCCGGGACAGGGACCATTATGGCTACACCTTC.

This clonotype showed up just once. The chain has TRBV7-2 and TRBJ2-3; D not certain. Deletions cut 0 bases from V and 4 bases from J, with 8 bases between. Germline V CDR1 and CDR2: SGHTA, FQGNSA. CDR3 length: 14 amino acids. CDR3 sequence: CASSLAMGADTQYF. The CDR3 bases are TGTGCCAGCAGCTTAGCGATGGGCGCAGATACGCAGTATTTT.

The gene calls are TRBV7-9 and TRBJ2-4; 8 bases are shared with TRBD1. CDR3 size: 13 residues. V was pared by 5 bases and J by 8 bases, with 5 bases of the junction left unmatched. CDR1 is SEHNR and CDR2 is FQNEAQ in the germline V gene (reference sequence). The CDR3 protein is CASSGQGLDIQYF. The CDR3 DNA is TGTGCCAGCAGCGGACAGGGTCTGGACATTCAGTACTTC. The complete variable domain, with remaining parts taken from reference TRBV7-9 and TRBJ2-4, reads DTGVSQNPRHKITKRGQNVTFRCDPISEHNRLYWYRQTLGQGPEFLTYFQNEAQLEKSRLLSDRFSAERPKGSFSTLEIQRTEQGDSAMYLCASSGQGLDIQYFGAGTRLSVL.

This chain uses TRBV15 with TRBJ1-2; D is ambiguous. The V and J ends lost 9 bases and 2 bases respectively, with 10 bases between them. CDR1 is LNHNV and CDR2 is YYDKDF in the germline V gene (reference sequence). This CDR3 comprises 12 residues. DNA of the CDR3: TGTGCCACTAGTCAGCAAAACTATGGCTACACCTTC. It specifies CATSQQNYGYTF.

The table lists this clonotype with a few counts. V usage is TRBV7-6 and J usage is TRBJ1-5; a weak D match, TRBD1 (5 bases). Germline V CDR1 and CDR2: SGHVS, FNYEAQ. The CDR3 has 16 residues. Trimming shortened V by 2 bases and J by 2 bases, and 13 bases separated the two germline ends. The chain's CDR3 is CASSLRAGSGNQPQHF. The CDR3 DNA reads as TGTGCCAGCAGCTTAAGGGCAGGGAGTGGCAATCAGCCCCAGCATTTT.